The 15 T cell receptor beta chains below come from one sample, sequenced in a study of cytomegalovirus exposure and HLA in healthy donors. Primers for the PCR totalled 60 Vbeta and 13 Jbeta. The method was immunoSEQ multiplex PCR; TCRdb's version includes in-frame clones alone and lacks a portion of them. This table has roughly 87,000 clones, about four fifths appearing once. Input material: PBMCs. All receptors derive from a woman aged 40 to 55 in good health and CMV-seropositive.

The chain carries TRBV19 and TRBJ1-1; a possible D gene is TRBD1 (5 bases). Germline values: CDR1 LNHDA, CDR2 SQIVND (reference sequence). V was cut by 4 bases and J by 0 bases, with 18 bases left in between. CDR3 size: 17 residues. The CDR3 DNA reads TGTGCCAGTAGTAAGTCCCGGCCAGGGCCTATGAACACTGAAGCTTTCTTT. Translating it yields CASSKSRPGPMNTEAFF.

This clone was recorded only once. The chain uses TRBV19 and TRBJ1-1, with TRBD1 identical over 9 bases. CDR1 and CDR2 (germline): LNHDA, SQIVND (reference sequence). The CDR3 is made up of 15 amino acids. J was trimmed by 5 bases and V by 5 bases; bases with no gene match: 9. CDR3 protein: CASSAKGQGVTEAFF. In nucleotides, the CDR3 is TGTGCCAGTAGTGCAAAGGGACAGGGCGTGACTGAAGCTTTCTTT.

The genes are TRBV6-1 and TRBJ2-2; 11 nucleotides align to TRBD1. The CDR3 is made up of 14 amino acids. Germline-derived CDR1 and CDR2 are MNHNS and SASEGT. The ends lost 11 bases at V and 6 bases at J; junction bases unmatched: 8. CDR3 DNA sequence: TGTGCCGGCACGGGACAGGGGGATCCCGGGGAGCTGTTTTTT. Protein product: CAGTGQGDPGELFF.

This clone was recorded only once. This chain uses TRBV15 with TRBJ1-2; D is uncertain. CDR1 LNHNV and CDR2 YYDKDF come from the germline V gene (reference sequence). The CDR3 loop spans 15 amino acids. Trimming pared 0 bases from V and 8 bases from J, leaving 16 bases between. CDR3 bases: TGTGCCACCAGCAGAGAAGGTCTGACGGCGGAAGGCTACACCTTC. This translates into CATSREGLTAEGYTF.

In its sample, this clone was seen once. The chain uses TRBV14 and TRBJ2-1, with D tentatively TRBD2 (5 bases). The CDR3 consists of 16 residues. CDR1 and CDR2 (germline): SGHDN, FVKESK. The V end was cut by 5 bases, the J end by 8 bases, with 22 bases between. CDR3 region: CASSERAAIGWDEQFF. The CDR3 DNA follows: TGTGCCAGCAGCGAAAGAGCGGCTATCGGGTGGGATGAGCAGTTCTTC.

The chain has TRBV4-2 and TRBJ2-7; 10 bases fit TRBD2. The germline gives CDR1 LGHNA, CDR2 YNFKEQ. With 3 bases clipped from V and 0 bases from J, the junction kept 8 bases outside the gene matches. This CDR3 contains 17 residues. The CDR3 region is CASSQGSSGRFSYEQYF. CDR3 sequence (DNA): TGTGCCAGCAGCCAGGGTAGTAGCGGGAGGTTCTCCTACGAGCAGTACTTC.

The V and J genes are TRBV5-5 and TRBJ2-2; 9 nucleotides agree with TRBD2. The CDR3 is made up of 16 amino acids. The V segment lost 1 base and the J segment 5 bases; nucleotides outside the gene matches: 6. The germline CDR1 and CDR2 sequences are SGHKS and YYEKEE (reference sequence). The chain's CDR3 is CASSLFLAGSTGELFF. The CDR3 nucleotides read TGTGCCAGCAGCTTGTTTCTAGCGGGATCTACCGGGGAGCTGTTTTTT.

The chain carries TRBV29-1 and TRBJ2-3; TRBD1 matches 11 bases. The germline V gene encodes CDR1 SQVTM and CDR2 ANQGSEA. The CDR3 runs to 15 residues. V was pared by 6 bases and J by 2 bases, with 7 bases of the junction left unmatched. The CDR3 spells CSVPGQGVPTDTQYF. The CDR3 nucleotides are TGCAGCGTACCGGGACAGGGGGTCCCCACAGATACGCAGTATTTT.

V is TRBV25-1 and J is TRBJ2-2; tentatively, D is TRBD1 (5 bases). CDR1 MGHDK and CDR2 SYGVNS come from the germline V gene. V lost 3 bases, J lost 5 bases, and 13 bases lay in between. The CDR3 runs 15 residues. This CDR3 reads CASSDRDLVTGELFF. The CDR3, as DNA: TGTGCCAGCAGTGACAGGGATCTGGTGACCGGGGAGCTGTTTTTT.

In DNA, the CDR3 is TGCGCCAGCAGCTTGGTGTTAGCGGGGAAAGGGGAGCAGTACTTC. It codes for CASSLVLAGKGEQYF. The J gene is TRBJ2-7, the V gene TRBV5-1; 8 nucleotides match TRBD2. V trimming: 0 bases; J trimming: 7 bases; junction bases outside the gene matches: 9. This CDR3 has 15 amino acids. The germline V gene has CDR1 SGHRS and CDR2 YFSETQ. The whole variable domain, filled in from reference TRBV5-1 and TRBJ2-7, reads KAGVTQTPRYLIKTRGQQVTLSCSPISGHRSVSWYQQTPGQGLQFLFEYFSETQRNKGNFPGRFSGRQFSNSRSEMNVSTLELGDSALYLCASSLVLAGKGEQYFGPGTRLTVT.

The CDR3 DNA sequence: TGTGCCAGCAGCTCCCGGGACTCCAATGAAAAACTGTTTTTT. The encoded protein is CASSSRDSNEKLFF. This chain links TRBV7-9 with TRBJ1-4; D perhaps matches TRBD1 (5 bases). In germline, CDR1 is SEHNR, CDR2 FQNEAQ (reference sequence). This CDR3 has 14 amino acids. The V gene lost 4 bases and the J gene lost 5 bases, with 11 bases spanning the gap. The variable domain in full, completed from reference TRBV7-9 and TRBJ1-4, reads DTGVSQNPRHKITKRGQNVTFRCDPISEHNRLYWYRQTLGQGPEFLTYFQNEAQLEKSRLLSDRFSAERPKGSFSTLEIQRTEQGDSAMYLCASSSRDSNEKLFFGSGTQLSVL.

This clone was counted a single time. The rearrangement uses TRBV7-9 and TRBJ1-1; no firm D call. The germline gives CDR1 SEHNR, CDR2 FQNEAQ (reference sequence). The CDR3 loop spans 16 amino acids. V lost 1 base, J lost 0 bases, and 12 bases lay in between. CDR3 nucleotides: TGTGCCAGCAGCTTAGTCGGCGGAAAGCTGAACACTGAAGCTTTCTTT. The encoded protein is CASSLVGGKLNTEAFF.

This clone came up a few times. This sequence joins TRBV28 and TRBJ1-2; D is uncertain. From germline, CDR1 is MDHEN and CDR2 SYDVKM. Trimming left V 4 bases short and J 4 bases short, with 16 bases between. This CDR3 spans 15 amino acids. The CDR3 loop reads CASSYSIKGSYGYTF. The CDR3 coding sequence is TGTGCCAGCAGTTATTCCATTAAAGGGAGCTATGGCTACACCTTC.

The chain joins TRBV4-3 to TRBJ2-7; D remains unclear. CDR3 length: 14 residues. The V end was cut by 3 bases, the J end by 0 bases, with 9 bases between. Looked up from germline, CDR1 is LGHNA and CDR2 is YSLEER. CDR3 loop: CASSQTPLSYEQYF. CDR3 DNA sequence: TGCGCCAGCAGCCAGACACCCCTCTCCTACGAGCAGTACTTC.

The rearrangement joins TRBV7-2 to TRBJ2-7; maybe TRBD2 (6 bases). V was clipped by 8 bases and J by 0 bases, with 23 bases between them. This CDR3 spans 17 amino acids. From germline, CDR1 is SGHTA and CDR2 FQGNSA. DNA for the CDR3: TGTGCCAGCTCGAGCGGACCGGGACTGGAGAGCTCCTACGAGCAGTACTTC. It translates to CASSSGPGLESSYEQYF.